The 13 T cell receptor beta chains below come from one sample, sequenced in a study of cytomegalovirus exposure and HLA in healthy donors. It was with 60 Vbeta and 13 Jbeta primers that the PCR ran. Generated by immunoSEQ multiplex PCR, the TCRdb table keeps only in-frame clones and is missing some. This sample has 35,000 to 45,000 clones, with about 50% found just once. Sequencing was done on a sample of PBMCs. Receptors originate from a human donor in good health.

As DNA, the CDR3 is TGTGCCACCAGCAGAGGGGGTAGCGGAGCTAGCACAGATACGCAGTATTTT. Translation gives CATSRGGSGASTDTQYF. V is TRBV15 and J is TRBJ2-3, with D maybe TRBD2 (6 bases). Trimming took 1 base from V and 0 from J, leaving 14 bases between them. This CDR3 comprises 17 residues. Looked up from germline, CDR1 is LNHNV and CDR2 is YYDKDF (reference sequence).

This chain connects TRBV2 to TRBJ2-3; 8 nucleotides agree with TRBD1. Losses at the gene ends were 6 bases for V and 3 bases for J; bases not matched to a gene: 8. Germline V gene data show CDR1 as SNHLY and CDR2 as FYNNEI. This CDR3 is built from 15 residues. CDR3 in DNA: TGTGCCAGCAGGTTCCTCCAGGGGGCGACAGATACGCAGTATTTT. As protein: CASRFLQGATDTQYF. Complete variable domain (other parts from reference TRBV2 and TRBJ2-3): EPEVTQTPSHQVTQMGQEVILRCVPISNHLYFYWYRQILGQKVEFLVSFYNNEISEKSEIFDDQFSVERPDGSNFTLKIRSTKLEDSAMYFCASRFLQGATDTQYFGPGTRLTVL.

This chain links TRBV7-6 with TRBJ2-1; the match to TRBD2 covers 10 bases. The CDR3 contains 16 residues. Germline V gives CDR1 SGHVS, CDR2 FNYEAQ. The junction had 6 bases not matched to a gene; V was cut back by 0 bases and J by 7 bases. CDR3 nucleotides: TGTGCCAGCAGCTTAGCGATAGCGGGGGGAGTTAATGAGCAGTTCTTC. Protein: CASSLAIAGGVNEQFF. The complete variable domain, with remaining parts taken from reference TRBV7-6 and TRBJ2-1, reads GAGVSQSPRYKVTKRGQDVALRCDPISGHVSLYWYRQALGQGPEFLTYFNYEAQQDKSGLPNDRFSAERPEGSISTLTIQRTEQRDSAMYRCASSLAIAGGVNEQFFGPGTRLTVL.

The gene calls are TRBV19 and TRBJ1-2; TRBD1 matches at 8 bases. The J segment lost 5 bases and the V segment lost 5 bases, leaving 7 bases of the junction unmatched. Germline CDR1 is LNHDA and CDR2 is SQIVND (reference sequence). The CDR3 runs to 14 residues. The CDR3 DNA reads TGTGCCAGTAGTGCGACAGGGGAGGTGTATGGCTACACCTTC. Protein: CASSATGEVYGYTF.

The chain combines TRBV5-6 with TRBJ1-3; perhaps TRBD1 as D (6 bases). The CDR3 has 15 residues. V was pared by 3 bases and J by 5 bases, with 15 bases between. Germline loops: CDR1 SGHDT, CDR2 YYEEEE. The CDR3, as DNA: TGTGCCAGCAGCTCCCCAACAGGGCCCCGAAACACCATATATTTT. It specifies CASSSPTGPRNTIYF. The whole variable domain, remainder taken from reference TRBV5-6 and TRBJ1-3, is DAGVTQSPTHLIKTRGQQVTLRCSPKSGHDTVSWYQQALGQGPQFIFQYYEEEERQRGNFPDRFSGHQFPNYSSELNVNALLLGDSALYLCASSSPTGPRNTIYFGEGSWLTVV.

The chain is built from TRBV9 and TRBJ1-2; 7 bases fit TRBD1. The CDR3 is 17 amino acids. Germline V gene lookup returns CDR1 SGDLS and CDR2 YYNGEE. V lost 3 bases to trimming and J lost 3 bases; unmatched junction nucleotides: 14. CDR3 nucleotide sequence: TGTGCCAGCAGCGCAGCCGGTGCCGGGACAGACCACTATGGCTACACCTTC. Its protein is CASSAAGAGTDHYGYTF.

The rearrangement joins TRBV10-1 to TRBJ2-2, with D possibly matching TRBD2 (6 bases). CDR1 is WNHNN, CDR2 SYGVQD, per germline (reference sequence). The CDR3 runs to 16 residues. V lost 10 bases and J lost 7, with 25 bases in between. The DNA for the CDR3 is TGCGCCACCTCAAGGGTGCGTGGGAGGTGCATCGGGGAGCTGTTTTTT. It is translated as CATSRVRGRCIGELFF.

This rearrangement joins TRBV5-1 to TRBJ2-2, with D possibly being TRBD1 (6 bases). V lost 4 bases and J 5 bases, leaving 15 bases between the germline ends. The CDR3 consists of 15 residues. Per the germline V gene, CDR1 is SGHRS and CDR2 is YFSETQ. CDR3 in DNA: TGCGCCAGCAGCGCCAGACAGGCCGCTACCGGGGAGCTGTTTTTT. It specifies CASSARQAATGELFF.

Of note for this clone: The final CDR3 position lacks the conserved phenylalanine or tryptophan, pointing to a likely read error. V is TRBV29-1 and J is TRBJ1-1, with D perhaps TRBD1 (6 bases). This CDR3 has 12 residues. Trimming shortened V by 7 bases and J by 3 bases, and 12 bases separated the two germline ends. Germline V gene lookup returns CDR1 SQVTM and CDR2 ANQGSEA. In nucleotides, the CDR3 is TGCAGCGGCAGGGGCTTAGACACTGAAGCTTTCCTT. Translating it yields CSGRGLDTEAFL.

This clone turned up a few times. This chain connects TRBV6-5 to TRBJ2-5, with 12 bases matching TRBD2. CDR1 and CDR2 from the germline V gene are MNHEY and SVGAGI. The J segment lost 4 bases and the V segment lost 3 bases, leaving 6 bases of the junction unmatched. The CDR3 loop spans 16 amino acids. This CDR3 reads CASSYTLTSGGETQYF. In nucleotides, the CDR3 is TGTGCCAGCAGTTATACCTTGACTAGCGGGGGAGAGACCCAGTACTTC.

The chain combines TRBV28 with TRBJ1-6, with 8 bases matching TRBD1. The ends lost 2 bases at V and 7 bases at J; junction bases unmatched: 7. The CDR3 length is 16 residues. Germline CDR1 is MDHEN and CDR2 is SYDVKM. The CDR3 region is CASSLRGQGANSPLHF. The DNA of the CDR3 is TGTGCCAGCAGTTTAAGGGGCCAGGGGGCAAATTCACCCCTCCACTTT.

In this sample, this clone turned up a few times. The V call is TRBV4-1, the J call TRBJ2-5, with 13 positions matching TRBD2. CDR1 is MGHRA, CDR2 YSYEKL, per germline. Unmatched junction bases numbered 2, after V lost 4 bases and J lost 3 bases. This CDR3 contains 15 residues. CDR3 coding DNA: TGCGCCAGCAGCCCAGGACTAGCGGGAGAAGAGACCCAGTACTTC. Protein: CASSPGLAGEETQYF.

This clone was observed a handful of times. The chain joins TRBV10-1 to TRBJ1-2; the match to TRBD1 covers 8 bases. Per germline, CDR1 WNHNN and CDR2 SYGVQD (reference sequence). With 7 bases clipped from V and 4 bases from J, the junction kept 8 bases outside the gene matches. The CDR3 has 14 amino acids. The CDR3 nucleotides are TGCGCCAGCATCCGGACAGGGAGGGTCTATGGCTACACCTTC. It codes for CASIRTGRVYGYTF.